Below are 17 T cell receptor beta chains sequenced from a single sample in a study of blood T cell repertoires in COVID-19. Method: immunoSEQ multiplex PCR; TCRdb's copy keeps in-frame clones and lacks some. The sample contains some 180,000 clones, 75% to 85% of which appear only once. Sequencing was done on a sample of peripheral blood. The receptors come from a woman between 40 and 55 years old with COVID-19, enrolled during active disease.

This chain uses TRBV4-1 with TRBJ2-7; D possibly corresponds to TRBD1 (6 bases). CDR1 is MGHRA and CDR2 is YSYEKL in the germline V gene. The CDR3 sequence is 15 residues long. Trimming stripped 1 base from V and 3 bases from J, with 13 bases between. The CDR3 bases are TGCGCCAGCAGCCAAGTGGGGGCGCAGGGCTACGAGCAGTACTTC. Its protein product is CASSQVGAQGYEQYF.

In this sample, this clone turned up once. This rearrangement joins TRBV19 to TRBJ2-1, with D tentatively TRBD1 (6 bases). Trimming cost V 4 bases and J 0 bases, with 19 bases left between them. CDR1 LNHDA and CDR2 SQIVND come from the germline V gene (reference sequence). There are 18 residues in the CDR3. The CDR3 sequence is CASSRLVTGPSSYNEQFF. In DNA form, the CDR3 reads TGTGCCAGTAGTAGGTTAGTGACAGGCCCGAGCTCCTACAATGAGCAGTTCTTC.

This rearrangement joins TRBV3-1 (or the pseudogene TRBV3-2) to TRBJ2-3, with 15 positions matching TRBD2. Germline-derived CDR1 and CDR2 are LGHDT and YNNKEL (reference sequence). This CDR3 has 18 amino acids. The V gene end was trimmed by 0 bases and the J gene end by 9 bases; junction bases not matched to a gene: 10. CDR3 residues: CASSQDRGLAGGFVTQYF. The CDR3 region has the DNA TGTGCCAGCAGCCAAGATCGCGGACTAGCGGGAGGGTTTGTAACGCAGTATTTT.

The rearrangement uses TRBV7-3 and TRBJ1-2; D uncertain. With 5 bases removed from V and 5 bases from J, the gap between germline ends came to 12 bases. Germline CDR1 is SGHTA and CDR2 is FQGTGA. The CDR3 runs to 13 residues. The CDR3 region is CASSPGSGYGYTF. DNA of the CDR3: TGTGCCAGCAGCCCGGGGTCCGGGTATGGCTACACCTTC.

In DNA form, the CDR3 reads TGTGCCATCAGTGAGTCTGGGACTACCATGTCCTACGAGCAGTACTTC. Protein: CAISESGTTMSYEQYF. The chain joins TRBV10-3 to TRBJ2-7, with 7 bases matching TRBD2. Germline V gene data show CDR1 as ENHRY and CDR2 as SYGVKD. The V and J ends lost 0 bases and 1 base, in that order; junction bases with no gene match: 6. This CDR3 has 16 residues.

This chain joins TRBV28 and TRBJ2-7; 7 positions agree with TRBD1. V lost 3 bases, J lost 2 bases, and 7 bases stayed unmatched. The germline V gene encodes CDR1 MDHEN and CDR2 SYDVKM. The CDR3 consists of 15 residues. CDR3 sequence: CASSLTGTATYEQYF. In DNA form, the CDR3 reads TGTGCCAGCAGTTTGACTGGGACAGCAACCTACGAGCAGTACTTC.

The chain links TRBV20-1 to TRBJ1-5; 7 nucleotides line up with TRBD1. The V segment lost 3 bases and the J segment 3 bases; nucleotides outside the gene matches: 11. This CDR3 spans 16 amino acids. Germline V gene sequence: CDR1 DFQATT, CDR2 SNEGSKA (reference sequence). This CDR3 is CSASYKQGSDNQPQHF. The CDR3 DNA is TGCAGTGCTAGTTACAAACAGGGGTCTGACAATCAGCCCCAGCATTTT.

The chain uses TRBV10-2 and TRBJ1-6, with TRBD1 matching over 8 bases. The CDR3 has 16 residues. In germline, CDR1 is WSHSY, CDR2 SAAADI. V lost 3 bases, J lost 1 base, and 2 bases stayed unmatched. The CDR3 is CASSERDRSYNSPLHF. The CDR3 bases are TGCGCCAGCAGTGAACGGGACAGGTCCTATAATTCACCCCTCCACTTT.

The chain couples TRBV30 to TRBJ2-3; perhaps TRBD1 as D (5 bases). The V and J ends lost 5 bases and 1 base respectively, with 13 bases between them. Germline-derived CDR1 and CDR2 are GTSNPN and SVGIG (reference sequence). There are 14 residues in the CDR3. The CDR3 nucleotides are TGTGCCTGGCGATATAGGGGCGGCACAGATACGCAGTATTTT. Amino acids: CAWRYRGGTDTQYF.

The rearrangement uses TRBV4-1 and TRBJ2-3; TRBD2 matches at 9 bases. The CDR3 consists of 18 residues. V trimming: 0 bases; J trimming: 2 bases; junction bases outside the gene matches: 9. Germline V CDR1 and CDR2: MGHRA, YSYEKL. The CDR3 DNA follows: TGCGCCAGCAGCCAAGATATAGCGTCTAGCGGGGACACAGATACGCAGTATTTT. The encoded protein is CASSQDIASSGDTDTQYF.

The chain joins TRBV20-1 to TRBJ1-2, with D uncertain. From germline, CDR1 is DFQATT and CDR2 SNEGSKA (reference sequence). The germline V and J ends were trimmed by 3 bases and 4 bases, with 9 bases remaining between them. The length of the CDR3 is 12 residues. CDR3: CSASTDTYGYTF. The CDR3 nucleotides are TGCAGTGCTAGTACAGATACCTATGGCTACACCTTC.

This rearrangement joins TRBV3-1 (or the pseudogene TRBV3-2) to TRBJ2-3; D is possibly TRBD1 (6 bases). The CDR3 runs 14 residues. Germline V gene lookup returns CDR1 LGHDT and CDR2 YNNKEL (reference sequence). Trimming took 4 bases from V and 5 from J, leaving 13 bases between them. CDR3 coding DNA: TGTGCCAGCAGCCCCACAGGGTCGGAAGATACGCAGTATTTT. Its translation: CASSPTGSEDTQYF.

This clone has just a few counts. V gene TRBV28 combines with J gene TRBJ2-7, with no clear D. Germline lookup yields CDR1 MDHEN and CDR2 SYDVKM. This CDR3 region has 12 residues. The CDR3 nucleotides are TGTGCGTCTGCGCAGGCCCCCTACGAGCAGTACTTC. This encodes CASAQAPYEQYF.

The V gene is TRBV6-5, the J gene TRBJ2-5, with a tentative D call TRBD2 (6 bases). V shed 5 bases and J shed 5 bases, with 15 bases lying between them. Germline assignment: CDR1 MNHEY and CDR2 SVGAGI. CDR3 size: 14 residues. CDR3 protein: CASSTSSVRETQYF. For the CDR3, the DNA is TGTGCCAGCAGTACATCTAGCGTCCGTGAGACCCAGTACTTC.

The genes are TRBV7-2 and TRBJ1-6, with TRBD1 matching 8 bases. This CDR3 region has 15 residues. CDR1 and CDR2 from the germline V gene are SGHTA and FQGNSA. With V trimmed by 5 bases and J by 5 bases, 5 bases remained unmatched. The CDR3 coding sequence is TGTGCCAGCAGCCCAGGGACAGGCCATAATTCACCCCTCCACTTT. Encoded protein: CASSPGTGHNSPLHF.

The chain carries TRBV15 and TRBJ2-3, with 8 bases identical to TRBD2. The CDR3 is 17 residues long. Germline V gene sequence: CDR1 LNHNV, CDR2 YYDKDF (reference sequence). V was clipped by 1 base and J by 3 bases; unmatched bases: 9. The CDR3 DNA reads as TGTGCCACCAGCAGAGCCCTAGGAGCGGGGGAGACAGATACGCAGTATTTT. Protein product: CATSRALGAGETDTQYF.

CDR3 bases: TGTGCCAGCAGTTCGCTACTAGCGGGGGGCCTCCAAGAGACCCAGTACTTC. It is translated as CASSSLLAGGLQETQYF. This chain links TRBV27 with TRBJ2-5; 12 nucleotides agree with TRBD2. This CDR3 comprises 17 residues. V was clipped by 4 bases and J by 1 base; unmatched bases: 7. Germline V gene lookup returns CDR1 MNHEY and CDR2 SMNVEV (reference sequence).